The present T cell receptor (beta chain) was sequenced within a study of tissue T cells after allogeneic stem cell transplantation. Concerning this clone itself: Its antigen remains unknown.

Steroid-refractory graft-versus-host disease after allogeneic hematopoietic cell transplant qualified adults for prospective research-autopsy enrollment. Study-wide points: The patient cohort was small and clinically heterogeneous, with limited sampling depth. Blood and spleen captured only part of the tissue TCR repertoire. Anatomically similar tissues had similar TCR repertoires within each patient.

Per germline, CDR1 MNHNS and CDR2 SASEGT. V lost 3 bases and J 9 bases, leaving 6 bases between the germline ends. CDR3 length equals 11 residues. The method was immunoSEQ multiplex PCR; TCRdb's version includes in-frame clones alone and lacks a portion of them. The sample yields some 600 clones, under 80% seen once. The sequencing here drew on stomach tissue, taken at autopsy. The chain carries TRBV6-1 and TRBJ1-5; unclear D gene. This sequence originates from a female patient aged 40 to 70 with steroid-refractory graft-versus-host disease after an allogeneic stem cell transplant. A share of the T cells may be of graft donor origin. The CDR3 is CASSEVWPQHF. The CDR3 DNA sequence: TGTGCCAGCAGTGAGGTATGGCCCCAGCATTTT.